The following is a T cell receptor (beta chain) sequence with its context. Its antigen remains undetermined. Base-call qualities are not available, and no considerably larger clone is one nucleotide away. This entry belongs to a study of control samples from healthy donors and cancer patients (dated by TCRdb to 2018 to 2020). Library construction relied on the immunoSEQ multiplex PCR assay. The clones in this table, taken by TCRdb from immuneACCESS, are in-frame only. Not every clone is retained; where verified, under half of the shortfall comes from an unresolved V gene, and the cause of the rest is unknown. The sample profile shows about 110,000 clones; approximately 84% of them were found once. 5% to 8.5% of the sample is taken by the ten largest. CDR1 SNHLY and CDR2 FYNNEI were looked up in the germline V gene. The V and J ends are trimmed by 7 bases and 6 bases, leaving 13 bases between them. The CDR3, cysteine through phenylalanine, is 13 amino acids long. Solely the CDR3 DNA is kept, with 39 bases framed from the first base.

Recombination connected TRBV2 to TRBJ1-5; no confident D gene assignment can be made. The sequence was collected from a man aged 18 to 30 in good health. The sample taken for sequencing was blood. The DNA sequence is given as TGTGCCAGCATGAGGGAATTGGGTCAGCCCCAGCATTTT. Its coded protein is CASMRELGQPQHF.